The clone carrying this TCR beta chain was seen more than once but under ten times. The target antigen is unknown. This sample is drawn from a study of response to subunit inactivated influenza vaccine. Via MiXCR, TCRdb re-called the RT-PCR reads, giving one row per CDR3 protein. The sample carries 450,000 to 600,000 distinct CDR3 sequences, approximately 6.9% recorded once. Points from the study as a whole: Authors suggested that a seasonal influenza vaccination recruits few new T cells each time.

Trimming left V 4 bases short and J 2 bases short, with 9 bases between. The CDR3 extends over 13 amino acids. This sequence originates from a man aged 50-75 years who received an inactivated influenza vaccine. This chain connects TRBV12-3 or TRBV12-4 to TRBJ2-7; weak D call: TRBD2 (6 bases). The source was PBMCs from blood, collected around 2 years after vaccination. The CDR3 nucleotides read TGTGCCAGCAGTTCGGAGGGACCCTACGAGCAGTACTTC. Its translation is CASSSEGPYEQYF.